The present T cell receptor (beta chain) was sequenced within a study of OX40 agonist ivuxolimab in advanced cancers. Study-level background: Hepatocellular carcinoma, melanoma, renal cell or head and neck cancer affected the dose-escalation patients.

Germline CDR1 is SNHLY and CDR2 is FYNNEI. The V gene lost 1 base and the J gene lost 2 bases, with 6 bases spanning the gap. The length of the CDR3 is 14 residues. General observations from the study: In CD8+ T cells, expanded clones were on average more numerous than in CD4+.

TCRdb's copy holds only in-frame clones and misses some; the assay was immunoSEQ multiplex PCR. The profile shows about 44,000 clones, 80% of them singletons. Worth noting for this clone: Its specificity is unknown.

The receptor comes from an adult with an advanced solid tumor such as melanoma, head and neck, liver or kidney cancer. Sequencing was performed on CD4+ or CD8+ T cells sorted from blood, taken in a trial of the OX40 agonist ivuxolimab. The V and J genes are TRBV2 and TRBJ1-3; D remains ambiguous. This chain's CDR3 is CASSEGQAGNTIYF. Written as DNA, the CDR3 is TGTGCCAGCAGTGAAGGGCAGGCTGGAAACACCATATATTTT.